The next 25 T cell receptor beta chains were all read from a single sample in a study of blood T cells in healthy people across ages. The authors ran a second PCR of about 7 to 11 cycles using a sample-barcoded 5' primer and a J-beta primer mix. TCRdb passed the 5' RACE reads through MiXCR, listing each CDR3 protein once. The sample includes 630,000 or so distinct CDR3 sequences, approximately 30% of them seen just once. The sequenced sample consisted of blood. The receptors derive from a woman of 80 years or more in good health.

A note on this clonotype: A much more abundant neighbour one base away suggests this may be a read error. The chain carries TRBV29-1 and TRBJ2-3; D unresolved. V was clipped by 7 bases and J by 2 bases, with 4 bases between them. Germline V gene data show CDR1 as SQVTM and CDR2 as ANQGSEA. The CDR3 contains 10 residues. In nucleotides, the CDR3 is TGCAGCGCCTTCACAGATACGCAGTATTTT. Amino acids: CSAFTDTQYF.

This clonotype was picked up many times. This chain links TRBV30 with TRBJ2-1; 10 bases agree with TRBD2. This CDR3 has 16 residues. Germline lookup yields CDR1 GTSNPN and CDR2 SVGIG (reference sequence). V shed 0 bases and J 2 bases; nucleotides not matched to a gene: 4. The CDR3 nucleotides read TGTGCCTGGAGTGTACCCAGCGGGGGGGCCTACAATGAGCAGTTCTTC. It encodes CAWSVPSGGAYNEQFF. The entire variable domain, with the rest obtained from reference TRBV30 and TRBJ2-1, is as follows: SQTIHQWPATLVQPVGSPLSLECTVEGTSNPNLYWYRQAAGRGLQLLFYSVGIGQISSEVPQNLSASRPQDRQFILSSKKLLLSDSGFYLCAWSVPSGGAYNEQFFGPGTRLTVL.

The rearrangement uses TRBV3-1 and TRBJ2-2; 8 bases align to TRBD1. The CDR3 is 18 residues long. The V gene's germline CDR1 is LGHDT and CDR2 YNNKEL (reference sequence). With V trimmed by 2 bases and J by 5 bases, 13 bases remained unmatched. CDR3 nucleotide sequence: TGTGCCAGCAGCCAATCTGACAGGGGAGGTTTGGGTACCGGGGAGCTGTTTTTT. This encodes CASSQSDRGGLGTGELFF. Filled out from reference TRBV3-1 and TRBJ2-2, the complete variable domain reads DTAVSQTPKYLVTQMGNDKSIKCEQNLGHDTMYWYKQDSKKFLKIMFSYNNKELIINETVPNRFSPKSPDKAHLNLHINSLELGDSAVYFCASSQSDRGGLGTGELFFGEGSRLTVL.

The chain couples TRBV28 to TRBJ1-1; unclear D gene. Germline loops: CDR1 MDHEN, CDR2 SYDVKM. This CDR3 spans 12 amino acids. V was clipped by 6 bases and J by 5 bases, with 10 bases between them. CDR3 sequence: CASSRYGTEAFF. CDR3 sequence (DNA): TGTGCCAGCAGCCGGTACGGGACTGAAGCTTTCTTT.

Turning to this clonotype: With a much larger clone just one base away, this may be a read error. This chain connects TRBV10-3 to TRBJ1-4; D is unclear. With 5 bases removed from V and 7 bases from J, the gap between germline ends came to 8 bases. CDR3 length: 12 residues. Germline V lookup: CDR1 ENHRY, CDR2 SYGVKD. In nucleotides, the CDR3 is TGTGCCATCAGTCCGGAGACTGAAAAACTGTTTTTT. Its translation is CAISPETEKLFF.

This clonotype was counted a few times. The rearrangement uses TRBV27 and TRBJ1-1; weak D call: TRBD1 (5 bases). The CDR3 is 14 amino acids. V gave up 7 bases and J gave up 2 bases, with 14 bases separating them. Germline loops: CDR1 MNHEY, CDR2 SMNVEV (reference sequence). CDR3 sequence reads: CASNLGGGNTEAFF. The DNA of the CDR3 is TGTGCCAGCAATCTGGGGGGGGGTAACACTGAAGCTTTCTTT.

This clonotype was picked up many times. V gene TRBV7-2 combines with J gene TRBJ1-2, with 12 nucleotides matching TRBD1. Per germline, CDR1 SGHTA and CDR2 FQGNSA. This CDR3 contains 15 residues. Trimming took 5 bases from V and 7 from J; bases not matched to a gene: 8. The CDR3 reads CASSPRDRGLGGYTF. The CDR3 bases are TGTGCCAGCAGCCCTAGGGACAGGGGGCTAGGTGGCTACACCTTC.

This clonotype was observed once. The CDR3 DNA is TGTGCCAGCAGATACACCGGGACAGAGTATGGCTACACCTTC. Its translation is CASRYTGTEYGYTF. This sequence joins TRBV6-2 or TRBV6-3 and TRBJ1-2; 7 bases align to TRBD1. The junction had 9 bases not matched to a gene; V was cut back by 6 bases and J by 5 bases. The CDR3 is 14 residues long. The germline V gene encodes CDR1 MNHEY and CDR2 SVGEGT.

V gene TRBV9 combines with J gene TRBJ2-2; D is unresolved. This CDR3 has 14 amino acids. The germline V gene has CDR1 SGDLS and CDR2 YYNGEE. V was pared by 0 bases and J by 5 bases, with 8 bases between. The CDR3 protein is CASSVVLGTGELFF. In nucleotides, the CDR3 is TGTGCCAGCAGCGTAGTTCTGGGGACCGGGGAGCTGTTTTTT.

Points on this clonotype: A junction end diverges from the germline sequence, so it may reflect a read error. The chain links TRBV7-6 to TRBJ1-4; 9 nucleotides align to TRBD1. This CDR3 is 17 amino acids long. Germline-derived CDR1 and CDR2 are SGHVS and FNYEAQ. The CDR3 DNA sequence: TGTGCCAGCAGCTTACGGACAGGGGTGGGAACTAATGAGAAACGGTTTTTT. Its protein product is CASSLRTGVGTNEKRFF.

This clonotype was observed a few times. This chain uses TRBV15 with TRBJ1-6, with D possibly being TRBD1 (5 bases). The CDR3 has 13 amino acids. Germline CDR1 and CDR2: LNHNV and YYDKDF (reference sequence). The V and J ends lost 4 bases and 9 bases respectively, with 10 bases between them. DNA of the CDR3: TGTGCCACCAGCATTTCGAGGGGTTCACCCCTCCACTTT. Translated, it gives CATSISRGSPLHF.

This clonotype was counted at least ten times. This chain links TRBV9 with TRBJ1-2; no firm D call. This CDR3 comprises 16 residues. Deletions cut 3 bases from V and 5 bases from J, with 20 bases between. Per the germline V gene, CDR1 is SGDLS and CDR2 is YYNGEE. The CDR3 is CASSASRRSDLYGYTF. DNA for the CDR3: TGTGCCAGCAGCGCAAGTAGGAGGTCAGATCTTTATGGCTACACCTTC.

In this sample, this clonotype turned up many times. The J gene is TRBJ2-7, the V gene TRBV7-6, with 8 bases fitting TRBD2. V shed 2 bases, J shed 6 bases, and the junction held 3 bases outside the gene matches. The CDR3 spans 13 residues. In germline, CDR1 is SGHVS, CDR2 FNYEAQ. CDR3: CASSLRAGGEQYF. Here the CDR3 DNA reads TGTGCCAGCAGCTTAAGGGCGGGGGGCGAGCAGTACTTC.

Remarks on this clonotype: A clone one base away is much larger, so this may be a read error. V and J are TRBV18 and TRBJ2-1; 8 positions agree with TRBD2. Germline loops: CDR1 KGHSH, CDR2 LQKENI. The CDR3 totals 15 residues. J gave up 6 bases and V 5 bases, and 9 bases lay outside the gene matches. CDR3 nucleotides: TGTGCCAGCTCAGATGACGGGGGGGGCCGCAATGAGCAGTTCTTC. Amino acids: CASSDDGGGRNEQFF.

About this clonotype: Given a much more abundant clone one base away, this may be a read error. This sequence joins TRBV7-9 and TRBJ2-1, with no clear D. This CDR3 comprises 13 residues. The germline CDR1 and CDR2 sequences are SEHNR and FQNEAQ (reference sequence). The germline V and J ends were trimmed by 9 bases and 2 bases, with 11 bases remaining between them. The CDR3 spells CARGDVTYNEQFF. The CDR3 coding sequence is TGTGCCAGGGGCGACGTAACCTACAATGAGCAGTTCTTC.

This chain connects TRBV6-2 or TRBV6-3 to TRBJ1-1; TRBD1 is a possible D gene (6 bases). V was shortened by 8 bases and J by 1 base, with 17 bases between the two germline ends. Germline lookup yields CDR1 MNHEY and CDR2 SVGEGT. CDR3 size: 15 residues. This chain's CDR3 is CASLPAGARNTEAFF. The CDR3 DNA is TGTGCCAGCCTACCAGCGGGGGCTCGGAACACTGAAGCTTTCTTT.

The chain recombines TRBV10-3 with TRBJ1-1; 9 bases fit TRBD1. This CDR3 region has 15 residues. Germline V CDR1 and CDR2: ENHRY, SYGVKD. V was pared by 6 bases and J by 1 base, with 6 bases of the junction left unmatched. In DNA, the CDR3 is TGTGCCATCAGCGACGGGACAGGGAGGAACACTGAAGCTTTCTTT. This codes for CAISDGTGRNTEAFF.

V usage is TRBV3-1 and J usage is TRBJ1-5, with TRBD1 matching over 7 bases. The CDR3 is 15 amino acids. V lost 8 bases, J lost 1 base, and 8 bases stayed unmatched. In germline, CDR1 is LGHDT, CDR2 YNNKEL (reference sequence). CDR3 sequence (DNA): TGTGCCAGCGGCCGGACGACAGGGAGCAATCAGCCCCAGCATTTT. It translates to CASGRTTGSNQPQHF.

The chain links TRBV6-2 or TRBV6-3 to TRBJ1-1, with 10 nucleotides matching TRBD1. Germline assignment: CDR1 MNHEY and CDR2 SVGEGT. J lost 0 bases, V lost 6 bases, and 7 bases had no gene match. The CDR3 has 16 residues. The CDR3 here is CASRPRQGAMNTEAFF. The CDR3 nucleotides are TGTGCCAGCAGACCTCGACAGGGGGCTATGAACACTGAAGCTTTCTTT.

The rearrangement joins TRBV6-6 to TRBJ2-5; D uncertain. The ends were cut back, 6 bases at V and 5 bases at J, with 10 bases in the middle. This CDR3 is built from 12 residues. CDR1 MNHNY and CDR2 SVGAGI come from the germline V gene (reference sequence). In nucleotides, the CDR3 is TGTGCCAGCAGCAATTTATGGGAGACCCAGTACTTC. The encoded protein is CASSNLWETQYF.

As for this clonotype: Germline and junction disagree at one end, which may indicate a read error. This chain connects TRBV12-3 or TRBV12-4 to TRBJ2-3; D is tentatively TRBD1 or TRBD2 (5 bases each). CDR3 size: 15 residues. In DNA, the CDR3 is TGTGCCAGCAGTTTGCAGGGAGTAAGAGCAGATATGCAGTATTTT. Translation gives CASSLQGVRADMQYF.

This clonotype was seen at least ten times. The chain has TRBV4-3 and TRBJ1-2; tentatively, D is TRBD1 (6 bases). Trimming stripped 3 bases from V and 7 bases from J, with 21 bases between. Germline CDR1 is LGHNA and CDR2 is YSLEER. The CDR3 has 16 residues. The DNA of the CDR3 is TGCGCCAGCAGCCATGCGGACGCTTCGTCCAGGGGTGGCTACACCTTC. It specifies CASSHADASSRGGYTF.

This clonotype appeared a few times. This may be a read error: a much more frequent sequence differs by one nucleotide. CDR3 nucleotides: TGTGCCAGCAGTAGGACGTTTCAGGCGAATGAGCAGTTCTTC. Encoded protein: CASSRTFQANEQFF. The rearrangement joins TRBV6-1 to TRBJ2-1; D gene uncertain. Trimming removed 5 bases from V and 7 bases from J, with 15 bases in between. The CDR3 is 14 amino acids. Germline CDR1 reads MNHNS; CDR2 reads SASEGT.

This clonotype has at least ten counts. The chain carries TRBV6-6 and TRBJ1-6, with TRBD1 as a possible D gene (6 bases). Trimming shortened V by 7 bases and J by 6 bases, and 16 bases separated the two germline ends. Germline V CDR1 and CDR2: MNHNY, SVGAGI (reference sequence). This CDR3 has 15 amino acids. This CDR3 is CASTGGRTVNSPLHF. CDR3 in DNA: TGTGCCAGCACCGGCGGGCGGACAGTTAATTCACCCCTCCACTTT.

Concerning this clonotype itself: A much bigger clone sits one base away, suggesting this may be a read error. The chain carries TRBV30 and TRBJ2-5; 7 nucleotides line up with TRBD2. The CDR3 is 14 amino acids. The J segment lost 5 bases and the V segment lost 1 base, leaving 7 bases of the junction unmatched. From germline, CDR1 is GTSNPN and CDR2 SVGIG (reference sequence). The DNA of the CDR3 is TGTGCCTGGAGTGGAGGCGGGGGAAGTGAGACCCAGTACTTC. Its protein product is CAWSGGGGSETQYF. Together with reference TRBV30 and TRBJ2-5, the CDR3 gives the full variable domain: SQTIHQWPATLVQPVGSPLSLECTVEGTSNPNLYWYRQAAGRGLQLLFYSVGIGQISSEVPQNLSASRPQDRQFILSSKKLLLSDSGFYLCAWSGGGGSETQYFGPGTRLLVL.